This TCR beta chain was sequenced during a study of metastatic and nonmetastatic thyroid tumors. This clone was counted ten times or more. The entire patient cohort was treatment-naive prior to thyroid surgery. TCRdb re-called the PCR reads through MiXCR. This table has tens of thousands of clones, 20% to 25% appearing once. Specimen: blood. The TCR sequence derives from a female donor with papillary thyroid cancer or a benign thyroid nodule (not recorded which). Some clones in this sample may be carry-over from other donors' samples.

The CDR3: CASSPPGLPGEQYF. As DNA, the CDR3 is TGTGCCAGCTCACCACCGGGACTCCCGGGCGAGCAGTACTTC. The chain has TRBV18 and TRBJ2-7, with a possible D match to TRBD2 (6 bases). Between the trimmed V and J ends, which lost 0 bases and 6 bases, there was a span of 12 bases. CDR1 KGHSH and CDR2 LQKENI come from the germline V gene. The CDR3 covers 14 residues.